Below are 22 T cell receptor beta chains sequenced from a single sample in a study of blood T cell repertoires in COVID-19. Sequencing used immunoSEQ multiplex PCR; TCRdb keeps in-frame clones, though not all of them. The sample yields around 310,000 clones, about 90% seen once. The sample taken for sequencing was PBMCs or T cells enriched from blood (not recorded which). Source of these receptors: a woman in her twenties or thirties who had recovered from COVID-19.

This chain links TRBV30 with TRBJ1-1, with D maybe TRBD1 (6 bases). CDR1 is GTSNPN and CDR2 is SVGIG in the germline V gene (reference sequence). Trimming took 2 bases from V and 4 from J, leaving 11 bases between them. The CDR3 runs 13 residues. CDR3 region: CAWSYQGPTEAFF. The CDR3 DNA reads as TGTGCCTGGAGTTATCAGGGGCCCACTGAAGCTTTCTTT. Full variable domain (outside the CDR3, taken from reference TRBV30 and TRBJ1-1): SQTIHQWPATLVQPVGSPLSLECTVEGTSNPNLYWYRQAAGRGLQLLFYSVGIGQISSEVPQNLSASRPQDRQFILSSKKLLLSDSGFYLCAWSYQGPTEAFFGQGTRLTVV.

The chain is built from TRBV7-2 and TRBJ2-2; the match to TRBD2 covers 7 bases. The germline CDR1 and CDR2 sequences are SGHTA and FQGNSA. The V gene end was trimmed by 4 bases and the J gene end by 3 bases; junction bases not matched to a gene: 8. The CDR3 totals 16 residues. The CDR3 DNA reads TGTGCCAGCAGCTCCCCGGATAGCGGGTACACCGGGGAGCTGTTTTTT. Its translation is CASSSPDSGYTGELFF.

The chain uses TRBV7-2 and TRBJ2-7, with D possibly being TRBD2 (5 bases). The CDR3 extends over 17 amino acids. Trimming pared 1 base from V and 4 bases from J, leaving 20 bases between. The germline CDR1 and CDR2 sequences are SGHTA and FQGNSA. CDR3 amino acids: CASSLGFGVTSRYEQYF. The DNA of the CDR3 is TGTGCCAGCAGCTTAGGGTTCGGGGTAACGAGCCGGTACGAGCAGTACTTC.

The rearrangement joins TRBV18 to TRBJ2-2; possibly TRBD2 for D (5 bases). The CDR3 runs 18 residues. The germline V gene has CDR1 KGHSH and CDR2 LQKENI. The ends were cut back, 0 bases at V and 0 bases at J, with 14 bases in the middle. This CDR3 is CASSPPISGIPNTGELFF. For the CDR3, the DNA is TGTGCCAGCTCACCACCAATATCGGGGATCCCGAACACCGGGGAGCTGTTTTTT.

This rearrangement joins TRBV5-5 to TRBJ2-1; no definite D call. Germline V CDR1 and CDR2: SGHKS, YYEKEE (reference sequence). V lost 7 bases to trimming and J lost 6 bases, with 14 bases between them. The CDR3 is 13 amino acids. The CDR3 bases are TGTGCCAGCCAGTACCTGCAGCGCAATGAGCAGTTCTTC. It is translated as CASQYLQRNEQFF.

The chain has TRBV5-1 and TRBJ2-1; 14 bases match TRBD2. The CDR3 extends over 18 amino acids. The junction had 5 bases not matched to a gene; V was cut back by 3 bases and J by 0 bases. The germline V gene encodes CDR1 SGHRS and CDR2 YFSETQ. CDR3 sequence reads: CASSSAGTSGSSYNEQFF. The CDR3 DNA sequence: TGCGCCAGCAGCTCAGCGGGGACTAGCGGGAGCTCCTACAATGAGCAGTTCTTC.

The chain joins TRBV27 to TRBJ2-1; D unclear. From germline, CDR1 is MNHEY and CDR2 SMNVEV (reference sequence). V lost 5 bases and J 4 bases, leaving 15 bases between the germline ends. The CDR3 runs 15 residues. CDR3 nucleotide sequence: TGTGCCAGCAGTCCTCTGACTCTACAATACAATGAGCAGTTCTTC. Encoded protein: CASSPLTLQYNEQFF.

V gene TRBV19 combines with J gene TRBJ1-1, with no clear D. CDR1 and CDR2 from the germline V gene are LNHDA and SQIVND (reference sequence). V lost 6 bases and J lost 9, with 20 bases in between. The CDR3 consists of 14 residues. The CDR3 DNA sequence: TGTGCCAGTAGCCTCGAACCTAGGTCTGGCCAAGCTTTCTTT. It specifies CASSLEPRSGQAFF.

This chain uses TRBV6-2 or TRBV6-3 with TRBJ2-1, with 9 bases identical to TRBD1. The CDR3 totals 15 residues. The germline CDR1 and CDR2 sequences are MNHEY and SVGEGT. The J segment lost 4 bases and the V segment lost 5 bases, leaving 6 bases of the junction unmatched. CDR3 region: CASSRTGVSYNEQFF. CDR3 nucleotides: TGTGCCAGCAGTCGGACAGGGGTATCGTACAATGAGCAGTTCTTC.

The rearrangement links TRBV11-1 to TRBJ1-4; unclear D gene. The germline V gene has CDR1 SGHAT and CDR2 FQDESV (reference sequence). CDR3 length equals 14 residues. V was shortened by 4 bases and J by 6 bases, with 12 bases between the two germline ends. The chain's CDR3 is CASSWSLPDEKLFF. The CDR3, as DNA: TGTGCCAGCAGCTGGTCACTCCCGGATGAAAAACTGTTTTTT.

This clone has just one count. The rearrangement uses TRBV5-1 and TRBJ2-7, with TRBD1 as a possible D gene (6 bases). The CDR3 has 14 residues. Germline V gene lookup returns CDR1 SGHRS and CDR2 YFSETQ. The germline V and J ends were trimmed by 0 bases and 8 bases, with 15 bases remaining between them. For the CDR3, the DNA is TGCGCCAGCAGCTTGGACAGGGCAACTTATCAGCAGTACTTC. This sequence encodes CASSLDRATYQQYF.

Of note for this clone: This specimen includes other DNA sequences encoding the same CDR3. CDR3 amino acids: CAWSGQGNQPQHF. CDR3 nucleotide sequence: TGTGCCTGGAGTGGACAGGGGAACCAGCCCCAGCATTTT. J is TRBJ1-5 and V is TRBV30, with 8 positions matching TRBD1. The CDR3 totals 13 residues. V shed 1 base and J 7 bases; nucleotides not matched to a gene: 3. Germline values: CDR1 GTSNPN, CDR2 SVGIG (reference sequence).

There are a few counts of this clone. The chain combines TRBV7-9 with TRBJ2-1; the match to TRBD2 covers 11 bases. This CDR3 comprises 15 residues. Losses at the gene ends were 4 bases for V and 5 bases for J; bases not matched to a gene: 4. Germline assignment: CDR1 SEHNR and CDR2 FQNEAQ (reference sequence). CDR3 residues: CASSSTSGVNNEQFF. In DNA, the CDR3 is TGTGCCAGCAGCTCGACTAGCGGGGTCAACAATGAGCAGTTCTTC.

Here the CDR3 reads CASISGAGGNEQFF. The CDR3 nucleotides are TGTGCCAGCATCAGCGGGGCCGGAGGTAATGAGCAGTTCTTC. The chain carries TRBV7-9 and TRBJ2-1; 7 bases match TRBD2. V trimming: 7 bases; J trimming: 7 bases; junction bases outside the gene matches: 10. Germline-derived CDR1 and CDR2 are SEHNR and FQNEAQ (reference sequence). The CDR3 has 14 amino acids.

The chain is built from TRBV28 and TRBJ1-2; D gene unclear. Trimming removed 2 bases at V and 6 bases at J, with 10 bases between. CDR3 size: 13 residues. CDR1 MDHEN and CDR2 SYDVKM come from the germline V gene. CDR3 in DNA: TGTGCCAGCAGTTTAGGACTCACGGATGGCTACACCTTC. Its protein is CASSLGLTDGYTF.

The chain couples TRBV18 to TRBJ1-5; D unclear. The V and J ends lost 0 bases and 3 bases respectively, with 9 bases between them. The CDR3 covers 15 residues. Germline V gene data show CDR1 as KGHSH and CDR2 as LQKENI. The CDR3 region is CASSPPNRPNQPQHF. In DNA, the CDR3 is TGTGCCAGCTCACCACCGAACAGACCCAATCAGCCCCAGCATTTT.

The chain links TRBV4-3 to TRBJ2-3; D is possibly TRBD2 (6 bases). V was cut by 0 bases and J by 8 bases, with 15 bases left in between. The CDR3 covers 15 residues. The V gene's germline CDR1 is LGHNA and CDR2 YSLEER. The CDR3 loop reads CASSQDHAGFGTQYF. CDR3 nucleotide sequence: TGCGCCAGCAGCCAAGATCACGCGGGGTTTGGTACGCAGTATTTT.

This rearrangement joins TRBV5-1 to TRBJ2-2, with TRBD1 matching over 8 bases. Germline assignment: CDR1 SGHRS and CDR2 YFSETQ. The V segment lost 2 bases and the J segment 1 base; nucleotides outside the gene matches: 7. The CDR3 extends over 17 amino acids. For the CDR3, the DNA is TGCGCCAGCAGCTTCCTCGGGACAGGAATGAACACCGGGGAGCTGTTTTTT. It specifies CASSFLGTGMNTGELFF.

This chain connects TRBV15 to TRBJ1-5; the D is unclear. Germline-derived CDR1 and CDR2 are LNHNV and YYDKDF (reference sequence). This CDR3 is built from 15 residues. Trimming cost V 0 bases and J 7 bases, with 13 bases left between them. In nucleotides, the CDR3 is TGTGCCACCAGCAGAGATTTAGGATCCAGGCAGCCCCAGCATTTT. Its protein product is CATSRDLGSRQPQHF.

The CDR3 DNA follows: TGTGCCAGCAGCAACGGAGCGGAGGCGGGGGAGACCCAGTACTTC. Translated, it gives CASSNGAEAGETQYF. The J gene is TRBJ2-5, the V gene TRBV27; D is perhaps TRBD2 (6 bases). With 6 bases removed from V and 5 bases from J, the gap between germline ends came to 19 bases. This CDR3 region has 15 residues. In germline, CDR1 is MNHEY, CDR2 SMNVEV (reference sequence).

In its sample, this clone was seen a few times. DNA for the CDR3: TGTGCCAGCGTGGAGCAGATAAATGAAAAACTGTTTTTT. Its protein product is CASVEQINEKLFF. This chain joins TRBV6-5 and TRBJ1-4; D not resolved. CDR3 length: 13 amino acids. V lost 8 bases and J 5 bases, leaving 12 bases between the germline ends. Germline CDR1 MNHEY, CDR2 SVGAGI.

This chain links TRBV29-1 with TRBJ2-5, with 12 bases identical to TRBD2. V lost 4 bases, J lost 2 bases, and 11 bases stayed unmatched. The CDR3 is 17 amino acids. The germline gives CDR1 SQVTM, CDR2 ANQGSEA. As DNA, the CDR3 is TGCAGCGTTGCCCCATGGCAAACTAGCGGGAGGCAAGAGACCCAGTACTTC. As protein: CSVAPWQTSGRQETQYF.